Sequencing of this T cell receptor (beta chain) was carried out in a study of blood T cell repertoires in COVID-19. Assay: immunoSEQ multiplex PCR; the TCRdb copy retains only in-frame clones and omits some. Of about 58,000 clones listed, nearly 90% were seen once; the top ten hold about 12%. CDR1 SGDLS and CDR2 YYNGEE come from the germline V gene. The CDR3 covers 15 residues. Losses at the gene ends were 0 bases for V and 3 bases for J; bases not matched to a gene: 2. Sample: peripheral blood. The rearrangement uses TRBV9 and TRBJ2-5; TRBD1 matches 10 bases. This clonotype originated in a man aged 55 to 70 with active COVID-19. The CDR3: CASSVVGTGEETQYF. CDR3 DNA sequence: TGTGCCAGCAGCGTAGTGGGGACAGGGGAAGAGACCCAGTACTTC.